The 2 T cell receptor beta chains listed next were all sequenced from one sample in a study of T-cell memory formation after mild COVID-19. Each CDR3 protein is one row after TCRdb ran MiXCR on the 5' RACE reads. The sample lists 200,000 to 250,000 distinct CDR3 sequences, around 9.5% occurring once. The source material was PBMCs or a T cell subset sorted from them (not recorded which). These receptors all come from a young man who had mild COVID-19 (a few samples of this study predate the infection). Cell type and time point are not known.

Written as DNA, the CDR3 is TGTGCCAGCAGCTTAGAACCTGGGGCCACTGAAGCTTTCTTT. Residues: CASSLEPGATEAFF. This chain links TRBV7-3 with TRBJ1-1; D perhaps matches TRBD1 (5 bases). Germline loops: CDR1 SGHTA, CDR2 FQGTGA. The CDR3 loop spans 14 amino acids. The germline V and J ends were trimmed by 2 bases and 4 bases, with 11 bases remaining between them. The entire variable domain, with the rest obtained from reference TRBV7-3 and TRBJ1-1, is as follows: GAGVSQTPSNKVTEKGKYVELRCDPISGHTALYWYRQSLGQGPEFLIYFQGTGAADDSGLPNDRFFAVRPEGSVSTLKIQRTERGDSAVYLCASSLEPGATEAFFGQGTRLTVV.

Ten or more counts support this clonotype. The chain links TRBV24-1 to TRBJ1-1, with a tentative D call TRBD1 (5 bases). The germline V gene has CDR1 KGHDR and CDR2 SFDVKD. CDR3 length equals 14 residues. The ends were cut back, 7 bases at V and 4 bases at J, with 15 bases in the middle. The DNA for the CDR3 is TGTGCCACCAGAGCCGGGGGTATATTCACTGAAGCTTTCTTT. Translating it yields CATRAGGIFTEAFF.